These 2 T cell receptor beta chains came from one sample sequenced in a study of Ad26.COV2.S vaccination and SARS-CoV-2 variants. Stated treatment: 15 to 20 received Ad26.COV2.S at low or high dose, single or two shots; five or six received placebo; per-sample allocation not given. Sampling took place 63 days after the first vaccine or placebo injection. TCRdb keeps only in-frame clones here, not all; method: immunoSEQ multiplex PCR. The table includes hundreds of thousands of clones, 88% detected once. Source: peripheral blood, taken in a trial of Ad26.COV2.S vaccine versus placebo. The receptors here all came from a person between 18 and 59 years old who received the Ad26.COV2.S COVID-19 vaccine or a placebo.

The sample holds many counts of this clone. The chain uses TRBV7-9 and TRBJ1-5; TRBD1 might be the D (6 bases). CDR1 SEHNR and CDR2 FQNEAQ come from the germline V gene (reference sequence). Deletions cut 0 bases from V and 1 base from J, with 13 bases between. The CDR3 loop spans 17 amino acids. The CDR3 protein is CASSLAGGLGSNQPQHF. The CDR3 DNA is TGTGCCAGCAGCTTAGCAGGGGGGTTGGGGAGCAATCAGCCCCAGCATTTT.

The V and J genes are TRBV7-8 and TRBJ2-6, with TRBD1 identical over 10 bases. V gave up 6 bases and J gave up 2 bases; unmatched junction bases: 13. Germline CDR1 reads SGHVS; CDR2 reads FQNEAQ. The CDR3 is 19 residues long. The CDR3 region is CASSFKPGQGIAGANVLTF. CDR3 sequence (DNA): TGTGCCAGCAGTTTTAAGCCGGGACAGGGGATTGCTGGGGCCAACGTCCTGACTTTC.